These 15 T cell receptor beta chains came from one sample sequenced in a study of blood T cells in healthy people across ages. With a J-beta primer mix and a sample-barcoded 5' primer, a second PCR ran roughly 7 to 11 cycles. TCRdb called the 5' RACE reads again in MiXCR, with one record for every CDR3 protein. The table has roughly 2 million distinct CDR3 sequences, about 50% seen once. Sequencing was done on a sample of blood. These receptor sequences come from a woman in her thirties or forties in good health.

This clonotype was counted only a few times. The chain combines TRBV20-1 with TRBJ2-5, with D perhaps TRBD1 (5 bases). CDR1 is DFQATT, CDR2 SNEGSKA, per germline (reference sequence). This CDR3 contains 13 residues. Trimming pared 4 bases from V and 1 base from J, leaving 10 bases between. This CDR3 is CSANTGGQETQYF. DNA of the CDR3: TGCAGTGCTAACACAGGCGGCCAAGAGACCCAGTACTTC.

This clonotype was seen a few times. The chain uses TRBV6-1 and TRBJ2-7; D uncertain. Germline V gene lookup returns CDR1 MNHNS and CDR2 SASEGT. V lost 11 bases and J lost 4, with 15 bases in between. The CDR3 has 12 residues. As DNA, the CDR3 is TGTGCCGGCGGTCCCAACTTGTACGAGCAGTACTTC. Translated: CAGGPNLYEQYF.

This clonotype was seen more than once but under ten times. The chain joins TRBV28 to TRBJ1-2; 9 nucleotides agree with TRBD1. V trimming: 3 bases; J trimming: 8 bases; junction bases outside the gene matches: 7. CDR1 and CDR2 (germline): MDHEN, SYDVKM. There are 14 residues in the CDR3. This chain's CDR3 is CASSLPGTGHGYTF. DNA of the CDR3: TGTGCCAGCAGTTTGCCGGGGACAGGGCACGGCTACACCTTC.

V usage is TRBV12-3 or TRBV12-4 and J usage is TRBJ1-1; TRBD1 agrees at 9 bases. V shed 4 bases, J shed 8 bases, and the junction held 8 bases outside the gene matches. There are 14 residues in the CDR3. Here the CDR3 reads CASSSGTGRKEAFF. The CDR3 DNA reads as TGTGCCAGCAGTTCCGGGACAGGGCGGAAGGAAGCTTTCTTT.

This chain connects TRBV3-1 to TRBJ2-5, with D tentatively TRBD2 (6 bases). This CDR3 spans 11 amino acids. V was cut by 3 bases and J by 11 bases, with 10 bases left in between. Germline CDR1 reads LGHDT; CDR2 reads YNNKEL (reference sequence). CDR3 loop: CASSHLAEQYF. DNA of the CDR3: TGTGCCAGCAGCCATTTAGCGGAGCAGTACTTC.

To note about this clonotype: One end of the junction fails to match germline, which may point to a read error. V gene TRBV7-2 combines with J gene TRBJ1-1; unclear D gene. The germline V gene encodes CDR1 SGHTA and CDR2 FQGNSA. CDR3 length: 14 residues. The CDR3 nucleotides read TGTGCCGGCAGCTTAGCGGCGGGGAACACTGAAGCTTTCTTT. It translates to CAGSLAAGNTEAFF.

This clonotype was picked up a small number of times. The chain recombines TRBV20-1 with TRBJ2-3; TRBD2 matches 10 bases. Germline V gene lookup returns CDR1 DFQATT and CDR2 SNEGSKA (reference sequence). CDR3 length equals 13 residues. After removal of 8 bases from V and 9 bases from J, the junction contained 11 bases not matched to a gene. The CDR3 reads CSRKQRGGWTQYF. CDR3 coding DNA: TGCAGTCGCAAACAGCGGGGGGGGTGGACGCAGTATTTT.

This chain joins TRBV5-1 and TRBJ2-5; D possibly corresponds to TRBD1 (5 bases). The V end lost 0 bases, the J end lost 3 bases, and 12 bases lay between the germline ends. Germline V CDR1 and CDR2: SGHRS, YFSETQ. This CDR3 has 15 amino acids. CDR3 loop: CASSLVPGREETQYF. The CDR3 nucleotides are TGCGCCAGCAGCTTGGTCCCGGGCAGGGAAGAGACCCAGTACTTC.

This chain joins TRBV7-2 and TRBJ1-4; 7 bases align to TRBD1. Trimming cost V 5 bases and J 7 bases; bases outside gene matches: 10. CDR1 and CDR2 from the germline V gene are SGHTA and FQGNSA. The CDR3 is 15 residues long. CDR3 region: CASSPRTGSSEKLFF. DNA for the CDR3: TGTGCCAGCAGCCCCCGGACAGGCTCTAGTGAAAAACTGTTTTTT.

This clonotype has a handful of counts. This chain connects TRBV25-1 to TRBJ2-1; D might be TRBD1 (6 bases). This CDR3 contains 15 residues. Trimming shortened V by 5 bases and J by 6 bases, and 17 bases separated the two germline ends. The germline gives CDR1 MGHDK, CDR2 SYGVNS. The CDR3 DNA sequence: TGTGCCAGCAGTACAGTTAGGGGGTGGACCAATGAGCAGTTCTTC. Translating gives CASSTVRGWTNEQFF.

The chain employs TRBV20-1 and TRBJ2-5; 13 bases align to TRBD2. The CDR3 has 15 residues. With 4 bases clipped from V and 5 bases from J, the junction kept 7 bases outside the gene matches. From germline, CDR1 is DFQATT and CDR2 SNEGSKA (reference sequence). DNA of the CDR3: TGCAGTGCTACCCGGGGGACTAGCGGGGTGGAGACCCAGTACTTC. It specifies CSATRGTSGVETQYF.

This rearrangement joins TRBV6-6 to TRBJ2-5; 9 positions agree with TRBD2. Germline CDR1 is MNHNY and CDR2 is SVGAGI (reference sequence). J gave up 4 bases and V 7 bases, and 16 bases lay outside the gene matches. This CDR3 has 17 residues. Here the CDR3 reads CASTRLTSGGGRETQYF. The CDR3 DNA reads as TGTGCCAGCACCCGTCTGACTAGCGGCGGAGGGAGAGAGACCCAGTACTTC.

This clonotype was seen a handful of times. CDR3 bases: TGTGCCAGCAGCTTTTTTGAAGAGACCCAGTACTTC. Its translation: CASSFFEETQYF. This sequence joins TRBV7-9 and TRBJ2-5; D remains unclear. This CDR3 region has 12 residues. V was cut by 3 bases and J by 3 bases, with 5 bases left in between. Germline CDR1 and CDR2: SEHNR and FQNEAQ (reference sequence).

The chain couples TRBV20-1 to TRBJ1-6; weak D call: TRBD1 (5 bases). The germline V gene has CDR1 DFQATT and CDR2 SNEGSKA (reference sequence). The V end was cut by 1 base, the J end by 10 bases, with 14 bases between. The CDR3 loop spans 14 amino acids. The chain's CDR3 is CSARGPQGESPLHF. CDR3 sequence (DNA): TGCAGTGCTAGAGGCCCCCAGGGAGAATCACCCCTCCACTTT.

This clonotype was recorded a few times. The V call is TRBV7-2, the J call TRBJ2-1; 14 bases align to TRBD2. J was trimmed by 7 bases and V by 3 bases; bases with no gene match: 8. Germline values: CDR1 SGHTA, CDR2 FQGNSA. This CDR3 is built from 17 residues. The CDR3 coding sequence is TGTGCCAGCAGCTTTCGGACTAGCGGGGGGAGTGTAAATGAGCAGTTCTTC. This encodes CASSFRTSGGSVNEQFF.